Sequencing of this T cell receptor beta chain was carried out in a study of T cell changes during pregnancy in multiple sclerosis. CDR3 size: 13 residues. Germline loops: CDR1 MNHNS, CDR2 SASEGT. The V and J ends lost 6 bases and 8 bases respectively, with 16 bases between them. Here immunoSEQ multiplex PCR was the method, and the copy in TCRdb shows in-frame clones only, minus some. The sample holds 25,000 to 35,000 clones, 70% to 90% seen once. This clonotype originated in a female donor in good health, enrolled as a control in a pregnancy study. The material was CD4+ T cells from peripheral blood mononuclear cells, obtained in the first trimester of pregnancy. V is TRBV6-1 and J is TRBJ1-1; D is perhaps TRBD1 (6 bases). CDR3 sequence: CASRIETGTEAFF. The DNA for the CDR3 is TGTGCCAGCAGGATTGAAACAGGGACAGAAGCTTTCTTT.